This TCR beta chain stems from a study of identifying expanded T cells in peripheral blood. Study results and limitations: Technical replicates showed roughly 1.2 changed clones; approximately 2 weeks about 16.4; four weeks 19. Clone count variance between approximately two-week samples rose with total template count.

The V end was cut by 4 bases, the J end by 6 bases, with 12 bases between. CDR1 and CDR2 from the germline V gene are MNHEY and SMNVEV (reference sequence). This CDR3 has 13 amino acids. Regarding this clone: What it binds is not known.

The method was immunoSEQ multiplex PCR; TCRdb's version includes in-frame clones alone and lacks a portion of them. The table records approximately 50,000 clones, roughly 80% of them present only once. The rearrangement joins TRBV27 to TRBJ1-1; no reliable D call. This clonotype was obtained from a person aged 18 to 69 in good health. Specimen: blood. CDR3 in amino acids: CASSSWVGAEAFF. For the CDR3, the DNA is TGTGCCAGCAGTTCATGGGTAGGCGCTGAAGCTTTCTTT.